This T cell receptor beta chain was profiled in a study of T-cell memory formation after mild COVID-19. Study conclusions and caveats: Pre-infection memory harbored some responding clones, suggesting cross-reactive memory joined. Proof of SARS-CoV-2 specificity was absent for the second-wave clones that crested on day 37.

TCRdb analysed the 5' RACE reads with MiXCR anew, one entry per CDR3 protein. This table has some 150,000 distinct CDR3 sequences, around 21% appearing once. V was shortened by 2 bases and J by 5 bases, with 15 bases between the two germline ends. The CDR3 is 15 residues long. Germline CDR1 MGHRA, CDR2 YSYEKL. This clonotype turned up a few times. Its antigen is not known. The clonotype originates from an adult woman who had mild COVID-19 (a few samples of this study predate the infection). Cell type and time point are not known. Sequences were obtained from PBMCs or a T cell subset sorted from them (not recorded which). This chain connects TRBV4-1 to TRBJ2-5; a weak D match, TRBD2 (6 bases). DNA for the CDR3: TGCGCCAGCAGCCAAAAAACGGGGGTGTGGGAGACCCAGTACTTC. Its translation: CASSQKTGVWETQYF.